This T cell receptor beta chain was recorded in a study of T cells in tuberculosis. Study context: This South African cohort compared adolescents with or without latent tuberculosis against adults with active tuberculosis.

Clones were read by immunoSEQ multiplex PCR, and TCRdb kept only the in-frame ones, dropping some. This sample has about 43,000 clones, with around 94% found just once. V gave up 0 bases and J gave up 0 bases, with 9 bases separating them. CDR1 and CDR2 from the germline V gene are LGHNA and YSLEER. The CDR3 consists of 15 residues. This chain uses TRBV4-3 with TRBJ2-7; D is perhaps TRBD2 (6 bases). The receptor was isolated from a donor aged 10-29 years with latent tuberculosis or without tuberculosis infection. Some clones in this sample may be carry-over from other donors' samples. Input material: PBMCs. CDR3 in DNA: TGCGCCAGCAGCCAAGACGGGGACTTCTCCTACGAGCAGTACTTC. It encodes CASSQDGDFSYEQYF.